Listed here are 20 T cell receptor beta chains from one sample, sequenced in a study of blood T cell repertoires in COVID-19. Only in-frame clones appear in the TCRdb table, and some are missing; sequencing was by immunoSEQ multiplex PCR. The table has roughly 340,000 clones, about nine tenths seen once. Input material: peripheral blood. Source of these receptors: a woman between 65 and 79 years old with COVID-19, enrolled during active disease.

The chain uses TRBV7-9 and TRBJ1-6; D uncertain. This CDR3 spans 15 amino acids. Trimming removed 4 bases from V and 8 bases from J, with 15 bases in between. In germline, CDR1 is SEHNR, CDR2 FQNEAQ (reference sequence). The CDR3 nucleotides are TGTGCCAGCAGCTCGCTAATTGGAGGAGATTCACCCCTCCACTTT. This translates into CASSSLIGGDSPLHF. Based on the CDR3 plus reference TRBV7-9 and TRBJ1-6, the full variable domain is DTGVSQNPRHKITKRGQNVTFRCDPISEHNRLYWYRQTLGQGPEFLTYFQNEAQLEKSRLLSDRFSAERPKGSFSTLEIQRTEQGDSAMYLCASSSLIGGDSPLHFGNGTRLTVT.

The sample holds a few counts of this clone. The rearrangement uses TRBV4-2 and TRBJ1-1; the D gene is possibly TRBD1 (5 bases). With 0 bases removed from V and 5 bases from J, the gap between germline ends came to 19 bases. This CDR3 is built from 17 residues. CDR1 is LGHNA and CDR2 is YNFKEQ in the germline V gene. CDR3 DNA: TGTGCCAGCAGCCAAGATCGGGAATTCCCCGGGGGAACTGAAGCTTTCTTT. This translates into CASSQDREFPGGTEAFF.

The rearrangement uses TRBV7-9 and TRBJ1-1, with D possibly being TRBD1 (5 bases). The V and J ends lost 0 bases and 6 bases respectively, with 14 bases between them. The CDR3 spans 15 residues. Germline V gene sequence: CDR1 SEHNR, CDR2 FQNEAQ (reference sequence). The DNA of the CDR3 is TGTGCCAGCAGCTTAGCGGTGGGGCAGGGCCCTGAAGCTTTCTTT. Translated: CASSLAVGQGPEAFF.

This clone was recorded once. This CDR3 is CASSSSGTADTEAFF. The CDR3 coding sequence is TGTGCCAGCAGCTCATCAGGGACAGCAGACACTGAAGCTTTCTTT. J is TRBJ1-1 and V is TRBV11-1, with 7 bases fitting TRBD1. CDR1 and CDR2 (germline): SGHAT, FQDESV (reference sequence). The CDR3 sequence is 15 residues long. J lost 3 bases, V lost 4 bases, and 8 bases had no gene match.

The rearrangement joins TRBV6-5 to TRBJ2-7; D is perhaps TRBD2 (6 bases). Per the germline V gene, CDR1 is MNHEY and CDR2 is SVGAGI. V was cut by 6 bases and J by 4 bases, with 16 bases left in between. The CDR3 totals 14 residues. In DNA, the CDR3 is TGTGCCAGCAGGCCGGGACTTTACTCTTACGAGCAGTACTTC. Its translation: CASRPGLYSYEQYF.

The chain has TRBV4-2 and TRBJ2-1; 8 nucleotides align to TRBD2. The CDR3 contains 15 residues. With V trimmed by 4 bases and J by 5 bases, 7 bases remained unmatched. CDR1 and CDR2 from the germline V gene are LGHNA and YNFKEQ. CDR3 region: CASSPQRGLHNEQFF. In nucleotides, the CDR3 is TGTGCCAGCAGCCCCCAGCGGGGGCTTCACAATGAGCAGTTCTTC.

The count of this clone is one. This chain joins TRBV21-1 and TRBJ1-3; the table's D call, TRBD1, was not checked against the DNA. TRBV21-1 is a pseudogene. The CDR3 spans 14 residues. CDR3 loop: CASSSRGRGNTIYF. The CDR3 bases are TGTGCCAGCAGCTCCAGGGGGCGCGGTAACACCATATATTTT.

This clone was seen more than once but under ten times. The chain combines TRBV5-1 with TRBJ1-1, with D perhaps matching TRBD1 (6 bases). V lost 4 bases and J 6 bases, leaving 19 bases between the germline ends. Germline V gene data show CDR1 as SGHRS and CDR2 as YFSETQ. This CDR3 is built from 15 residues. The CDR3 region is CASSDTRQDGPEAFF. CDR3 DNA: TGCGCCAGCAGCGATACCCGACAGGACGGCCCTGAAGCTTTCTTT.

The chain combines TRBV24-1 with TRBJ1-2, with D perhaps TRBD1 (6 bases). The germline V and J ends were trimmed by 8 bases and 6 bases, with 15 bases remaining between them. The CDR3 loop spans 13 amino acids. Germline V lookup: CDR1 KGHDR, CDR2 SFDVKD. The CDR3 sequence is CATTGGDNDGYTF. The CDR3 DNA sequence: TGTGCCACCACCGGGGGGGACAATGATGGCTACACCTTC.

This chain uses TRBV7-2 with TRBJ1-2; D is ambiguous. This CDR3 spans 13 amino acids. CDR1 and CDR2 (germline): SGHTA, FQGNSA. With 6 bases removed from V and 0 bases from J, the gap between germline ends came to 8 bases. The DNA of the CDR3 is TGTGCCAGCAGGGAACAGCCTAACTATGGCTACACCTTC. As protein: CASREQPNYGYTF.

The gene calls are TRBV13 and TRBJ1-6; D is undetermined. The V end lost 3 bases, the J end lost 14 bases, and 11 bases lay between the germline ends. The CDR3 sequence is 12 residues long. The germline V gene encodes CDR1 PRHDT and CDR2 FYEKMQ (reference sequence). Here the CDR3 DNA reads TGTGCCAGCAGCTTCCAACTAGGGACCCTCCACTTT. Amino acid sequence: CASSFQLGTLHF. Together with reference TRBV13 and TRBJ1-6, the CDR3 gives the full variable domain: AAGVIQSPRHLIKEKRETATLKCYPIPRHDTVYWYQQGPGQDPQFLISFYEKMQSDKGSIPDRFSAQQFSDYHSELNMSSLELGDSALYFCASSFQLGTLHFGNGTRLTVT.

This clone came up a few times. The V gene is TRBV5-1, the J gene TRBJ2-3; D possibly corresponds to TRBD1 (5 bases). Germline V lookup: CDR1 SGHRS, CDR2 YFSETQ. V shed 0 bases and J shed 5 bases, with 13 bases lying between them. The CDR3 runs 15 residues. Here the CDR3 DNA reads TGCGCCAGCAGCTTGGGCAGGGCCCAGGGAGATACGCAGTATTTT. Translated: CASSLGRAQGDTQYF.

The chain employs TRBV30 and TRBJ1-6; D is ambiguous. The germline V gene encodes CDR1 GTSNPN and CDR2 SVGIG (reference sequence). Trimming took 8 bases from V and 2 from J, leaving 13 bases between them. The CDR3 covers 14 residues. The CDR3 loop is CAGTLEPYNSPLHF. DNA of the CDR3: TGTGCCGGAACCCTAGAGCCCTATAATTCACCCCTCCACTTT.

The rearrangement joins TRBV5-1 to TRBJ1-1; D is uncertain. The CDR3 runs to 16 residues. Germline CDR1 SGHRS, CDR2 YFSETQ. V was cut by 0 bases and J by 0 bases, with 12 bases left in between. The DNA for the CDR3 is TGCGCCAGCAGCTTGGGGGCGGGGAACTTGAACACTGAAGCTTTCTTT. It translates to CASSLGAGNLNTEAFF.

V usage is TRBV4-3 and J usage is TRBJ2-2; no firm D call. The germline gives CDR1 LGHNA, CDR2 YSLEER. This CDR3 contains 14 residues. V lost 1 base and J lost 5, with 8 bases in between. The DNA of the CDR3 is TGCGCCAGCAGCCAAGTGGCACAGACCGGGGAGCTGTTTTTT. This sequence encodes CASSQVAQTGELFF.

The chain couples TRBV3-1 (or the pseudogene TRBV3-2) to TRBJ1-2; perhaps TRBD1 as D (6 bases). The CDR3 loop spans 14 amino acids. Germline V gene lookup returns CDR1 LGHDT and CDR2 YNNKEL (reference sequence). V was pared by 2 bases and J by 3 bases, with 10 bases between. DNA of the CDR3: TGTGCCAGCAGCCAATGGACAGACTACTATGGCTACACCTTC. Translated: CASSQWTDYYGYTF.

The chain recombines TRBV7-2 with TRBJ1-4; TRBD1 matches at 8 bases. The length of the CDR3 is 14 residues. Trimming took 4 bases from V and 6 from J; bases not matched to a gene: 4. Per the germline V gene, CDR1 is SGHTA and CDR2 is FQGNSA. CDR3 DNA: TGTGCCAGCAGCTCTCAGGGGGCTTATGAAAAACTGTTTTTT. Its translation is CASSSQGAYEKLFF.

The rearrangement joins TRBV5-1 to TRBJ1-3, with D perhaps TRBD1 (6 bases). The CDR3 is 16 amino acids. CDR1 is SGHRS and CDR2 is YFSETQ in the germline V gene. The V gene lost 4 bases and the J gene lost 4 bases, with 18 bases spanning the gap. CDR3 nucleotides: TGCGCCAGCAGCCTCACCTCACAGGGAGAAGGAAACACCATATATTTT. Its translation: CASSLTSQGEGNTIYF.

V is TRBV15 and J is TRBJ2-1; D unresolved. The CDR3 loop spans 11 amino acids. Deletions cut 5 bases from V and 9 bases from J, with 8 bases between. The germline V gene has CDR1 LNHNV and CDR2 YYDKDF (reference sequence). CDR3 nucleotides: TGTGCCACCAGCTTGCGGATTGAGCAGTTCTTC. Its translation: CATSLRIEQFF. The full variable domain, completed using reference TRBV15 and TRBJ2-1, is DAMVIQNPRYQVTQFGKPVTLSCSQTLNHNVMYWYQQKSSQAPKLLFHYYDKDFNNEADTPDNFQSRRPNTSFCFLDIRSPGLGDTAMYLCATSLRIEQFFGPGTRLTVL.

The chain employs TRBV7-8 and TRBJ2-4, with 7 bases identical to TRBD2. Germline-derived CDR1 and CDR2 are SGHVS and FQNEAQ. The CDR3 runs to 14 residues. The J segment lost 8 bases and the V segment lost 5 bases, leaving 9 bases of the junction unmatched. The CDR3 loop reads CASSRGLDPDIQYF. CDR3 nucleotide sequence: TGTGCCAGCAGCCGAGGACTAGACCCGGACATTCAGTACTTC. Filled out from reference TRBV7-8 and TRBJ2-4, the complete variable domain reads GAGVSQSPRYKVAKRGQDVALRCDPISGHVSLFWYQQALGQGPEFLTYFQNEAQLDKSGLPSDRFFAERPEGSVSTLKIQRTQQEDSAVYLCASSRGLDPDIQYFGAGTRLSVL.